These 15 T cell receptor beta chains were sequenced from one sample in a study of early T cells in non-severe SARS-CoV-2 infection. TCRdb re-derived calls from the 5' RACE reads in MiXCR, one entry per CDR3 protein. In the table there are more than 25,000 distinct CDR3 sequences, less than 7.5% of which are singletons. The specimen sequenced was whole blood. These receptors came from an adult who was a healthcare worker with PCR-confirmed SARS-CoV-2 infection or an uninfected control (not recorded which).

In its sample, this clonotype was seen many times. The CDR3 DNA is TGTGCCAGCAGTCGGTCCTACAATGAGCAGTTCTTC. Protein sequence: CASSRSYNEQFF. The chain carries TRBV6-2 or TRBV6-3 and TRBJ2-1; D unresolved. Looked up from germline, CDR1 is MNHEY and CDR2 is SVGEGT. Trimming took 5 bases from V and 1 from J, leaving 3 bases between them. The CDR3 consists of 12 residues.

This clonotype was counted many times. V gene TRBV4-2 combines with J gene TRBJ1-5; a possible D gene is TRBD1 (6 bases). Germline CDR1 reads LGHNA; CDR2 reads YNFKEQ. The V gene lost 0 bases and the J gene lost 6 bases, with 18 bases spanning the gap. The CDR3 is 17 amino acids. In DNA form, the CDR3 reads TGTGCCAGCAGCCAAGAAGGGTCAGGGGACGTCACTCAGCCCCAGCATTTT. Protein sequence: CASSQEGSGDVTQPQHF.

The chain couples TRBV29-1 to TRBJ1-2; D ambiguous. Between the trimmed V and J ends, which lost 7 bases and 9 bases, there was a span of 9 bases. In germline, CDR1 is SQVTM, CDR2 ANQGSEA. The CDR3 is 9 amino acids. CDR3 in DNA: TGCAGCGCCCCTCCCAGCTACACCTTC. As protein: CSAPPSYTF.

The CDR3 loop is CASSLLYGDEQYF. The CDR3 region has the DNA TGTGCCAGCAGCTTATTGTACGGGGACGAGCAGTACTTC. The rearrangement joins TRBV11-1 to TRBJ2-7, with a weak D call TRBD2 (5 bases). V was trimmed by 2 bases and J by 5 bases, leaving 10 bases between them. Germline V CDR1 and CDR2: SGHAT, FQDESV (reference sequence). The CDR3 contains 13 residues.

This clonotype appeared many times. The chain is built from TRBV11-2 and TRBJ1-1, with D perhaps matching TRBD1 (6 bases). The CDR3 loop spans 15 amino acids. Trimming left V 4 bases short and J 2 bases short, with 14 bases between. Looked up from germline, CDR1 is SGHAT and CDR2 is FQNNGV. For the CDR3, the DNA is TGTGCCAGCAGCTCACTACCGGGACAAAACACTGAAGCTTTCTTT. It specifies CASSSLPGQNTEAFF.

This clonotype was recorded many times. The genes are TRBV12-3 or TRBV12-4 and TRBJ1-2; D is ambiguous. Deletions cut 3 bases from V and 0 bases from J, with 5 bases between. This CDR3 has 13 amino acids. Here the CDR3 DNA reads TGTGCCAGCAGTTTCTCGGCTAACTATGGCTACACCTTC. This codes for CASSFSANYGYTF.

This clonotype was seen many times. The chain is built from TRBV29-1 and TRBJ2-7, with D perhaps TRBD1 or TRBD2 (5 bases each). CDR3 length: 14 residues. CDR1 SQVTM and CDR2 ANQGSEA come from the germline V gene. Between the trimmed V and J ends, which lost 1 base and 3 bases, there was a span of 13 bases. CDR3 coding DNA: TGCAGCGTTGAAGCTGGGGCAGACTACTACGAGCAGTACTTC. It specifies CSVEAGADYYEQYF.

This clonotype occurred many times. This rearrangement joins TRBV10-3 to TRBJ1-1; the D is unclear. CDR1 is ENHRY, CDR2 SYGVKD, per germline. V lost 4 bases and J lost 1, with 10 bases in between. This CDR3 has 14 residues. Here the CDR3 reads CAISAEIANTEAFF. CDR3 nucleotide sequence: TGTGCCATCAGTGCTGAGATAGCGAACACTGAAGCTTTCTTT.

This chain connects TRBV20-1 to TRBJ2-5; D perhaps matches TRBD2 (6 bases). V was clipped by 1 base and J by 4 bases, with 10 bases between them. CDR1 and CDR2 from the germline V gene are DFQATT and SNEGSKA (reference sequence). The CDR3 runs 13 residues. As DNA, the CDR3 is TGCAGTGCTAGAGTGGTGGGAGGAGAGACCCAGTACTTC. Protein product: CSARVVGGETQYF.

This clonotype was counted ten times or more. The chain carries TRBV18 and TRBJ2-7; 11 bases map to TRBD1. Germline V gene data show CDR1 as KGHSH and CDR2 as LQKENI. V shed 8 bases and J 3 bases; nucleotides not matched to a gene: 6. The CDR3 contains 14 residues. CDR3 sequence reads: CASSPGTGGYEQYF. In DNA form, the CDR3 reads TGTGCCAGCAGCCCAGGGACAGGGGGCTACGAGCAGTACTTC.

This clonotype was seen a handful of times. V usage is TRBV13 and J usage is TRBJ2-7; 7 nucleotides agree with TRBD1. This CDR3 comprises 19 residues. V trimming: 0 bases; J trimming: 5 bases; junction bases outside the gene matches: 19. Germline V gives CDR1 PRHDT, CDR2 FYEKMQ (reference sequence). CDR3: CASSLGSYSGTVGSDEQYF. In DNA, the CDR3 is TGTGCCAGCAGCTTAGGCTCCTATTCTGGGACAGTGGGGTCGGACGAGCAGTACTTC.

This clonotype is categorized as medium-sized. The chain joins TRBV7-9 to TRBJ1-1; 7 bases fit TRBD1. J lost 1 base, V lost 5 bases, and 4 bases had no gene match. CDR1 and CDR2 (germline): SEHNR, FQNEAQ (reference sequence). The CDR3 extends over 14 amino acids. The CDR3: CASSRGTANTEAFF. In nucleotides, the CDR3 is TGTGCCAGCAGCCGGGGGACAGCGAACACTGAAGCTTTCTTT.

There are many counts of this clonotype. CDR3 nucleotide sequence: TGTGCCAGCAGCTTAGCAGCGGGGGTCAGTACGCAGTATTTT. Its translation is CASSLAAGVSTQYF. The V and J genes are TRBV7-2 and TRBJ2-3; 8 positions agree with TRBD2. After removal of 0 bases from V and 8 bases from J, the junction contained 4 bases not matched to a gene. CDR1 is SGHTA, CDR2 FQGNSA, per germline. This CDR3 has 14 amino acids.

This clonotype was recorded many times. This chain links TRBV6-5 with TRBJ2-3, with 7 bases fitting TRBD1. The CDR3 is 15 residues long. Trimming took 7 bases from V and 1 from J; bases not matched to a gene: 8. The germline CDR1 and CDR2 sequences are MNHEY and SVGAGI. The CDR3 bases are TGTGCCAGCAAGGCAGGGGGTTGGGGCACAGATACGCAGTATTTT. This codes for CASKAGGWGTDTQYF.

This clonotype was seen many times. The J gene is TRBJ2-5, the V gene TRBV12-3 or TRBV12-4, with a tentative D call TRBD2 (6 bases). Trimming shortened V by 5 bases and J by 5 bases, and 12 bases separated the two germline ends. The CDR3 is made up of 13 amino acids. CDR3 in amino acids: CASSPGGWETQYF. CDR3 coding DNA: TGTGCCAGCAGTCCTGGGGGGTGGGAGACCCAGTACTTC.